One and the same sample provided the 15 T cell receptor beta chains below, sequenced in a study of breast tumors, draining lymph nodes, adjacent tissues. TCRdb recomputed calls from the multiplex PCR reads with MiXCR, one row per CDR3 protein. This table has about 130,000 distinct CDR3 sequences, approximately 22% appearing once. Axillary draining lymph nodes of breast cancer patients supplied the node samples. The sample was axillary lymph node tissue. These receptors were collected from a female donor with breast cancer. Some clones in this sample may be carry-over from other donors' samples.

Many counts were recorded for this clonotype. The chain is built from TRBV18 and TRBJ1-5; the D gene is possibly TRBD1 (5 bases). This CDR3 comprises 14 residues. From germline, CDR1 is KGHSH and CDR2 LQKENI. V was trimmed by 3 bases and J by 7 bases, leaving 13 bases between them. DNA of the CDR3: TGTGCCAGCTCACCGGGGAGGGACGGCCAGCCCCAGCATTTT. This codes for CASSPGRDGQPQHF.

This clonotype appeared once. A much larger clone sits a single nucleotide away, making a read error possible. The chain uses TRBV18 and TRBJ2-1; D remains ambiguous. This CDR3 spans 16 amino acids. Germline values: CDR1 KGHSH, CDR2 LQKENI. CDR3 sequence: CASSPLAPGSYNEPFF. CDR3 in DNA: TGTGCCAGCTCCCCTCTTGCTCCGGGCTCCTACAATGAGCCGTTCTTC.

As concerns this clonotype: One base away lies a much larger clone, so this may be a sequencing read error. The rearrangement uses TRBV2 and TRBJ1-3; D gene ambiguous. There are 15 residues in the CDR3. Germline V gene lookup returns CDR1 SNHLY and CDR2 FYNNEI. CDR3 nucleotide sequence: TGTGCCAGCAGCTTCGGGCTTAACTCTGGAAGCACCATATATTTT. Translating gives CASSFGLNSGSTIYF.

This clonotype was recorded many times. The gene calls are TRBV20-1 and TRBJ2-7; 11 nucleotides agree with TRBD1. From germline, CDR1 is DFQATT and CDR2 SNEGSKA (reference sequence). With 2 bases clipped from V and 3 bases from J, the junction kept 3 bases outside the gene matches. The CDR3 sequence is 14 residues long. CDR3 sequence: CSARPGTGGYEQYF. DNA for the CDR3: TGCAGTGCTAGACCCGGGACAGGGGGCTACGAGCAGTACTTC.

This clonotype was seen ten or more times. The chain joins TRBV5-1 to TRBJ1-2, with D possibly being TRBD1 (5 bases). Trimming shortened V by 3 bases and J by 0 bases, and 12 bases separated the two germline ends. The length of the CDR3 is 15 residues. Germline V gene lookup returns CDR1 SGHRS and CDR2 YFSETQ. The CDR3 nucleotides are TGCGCCAGCAGCTACGGGTTGGGGGCTAACTATGGCTACACCTTC. Translating it yields CASSYGLGANYGYTF.

V gene TRBV28 combines with J gene TRBJ2-1, with D unresolved. CDR3 length: 14 residues. Per the germline V gene, CDR1 is MDHEN and CDR2 is SYDVKM. V lost 10 bases and J lost 0, with 13 bases in between. Here the CDR3 DNA reads TGTGCCATACAGAGCGAGAGCTCCTACAATGAGCAGTTCTTC. Its translation is CAIQSESSYNEQFF.

This clonotype was picked up many times. The chain combines TRBV24-1 with TRBJ2-2, with 9 nucleotides matching TRBD1. Germline-derived CDR1 and CDR2 are KGHDR and SFDVKD. The CDR3 covers 17 residues. After removal of 5 bases from V and 3 bases from J, the junction contained 9 bases not matched to a gene. CDR3 loop: CATSAYGQGRDTGELFF. CDR3 sequence (DNA): TGTGCCACCAGTGCCTACGGACAGGGGAGGGACACCGGGGAGCTGTTTTTT.

This clonotype was detected many times. The V gene is TRBV5-6, the J gene TRBJ2-7; 7 positions agree with TRBD1. This CDR3 has 14 amino acids. V lost 5 bases, J lost 1 base, and 6 bases stayed unmatched. In germline, CDR1 is SGHDT, CDR2 YYEEEE. The CDR3 nucleotides read TGTGCCAGCAGTCGACAGGGAAGGTCCTACGAGCAGTACTTC. Protein: CASSRQGRSYEQYF.

This clonotype has a count of ten or more. The chain recombines TRBV5-1 with TRBJ2-6, with a weak D call TRBD2 (5 bases). Germline CDR1 SGHRS, CDR2 YFSETQ. This CDR3 is 17 amino acids long. Between the trimmed V and J ends, which lost 2 bases and 0 bases, there was a span of 12 bases. CDR3 nucleotides: TGCGCCAGCAGCTTTCCCGGTCGGGGCTCTGGGGCCAACGTCCTGACTTTC. It encodes CASSFPGRGSGANVLTF.

This clonotype was counted many times. The chain joins TRBV28 to TRBJ2-3; 9 positions agree with TRBD1. The germline V gene encodes CDR1 MDHEN and CDR2 SYDVKM. The CDR3 spans 15 residues. After removal of 6 bases from V and 5 bases from J, the junction contained 9 bases not matched to a gene. The CDR3 sequence: CASSHSGTGQDTQYF. The CDR3 bases are TGTGCCAGCAGCCATTCAGGGACAGGGCAAGATACGCAGTATTTT.

The chain carries TRBV6-1 and TRBJ2-1, with a tentative D call TRBD1 (5 bases). This CDR3 is 18 amino acids long. Germline V gene data show CDR1 as MNHNS and CDR2 as SASEGT. The V gene lost 6 bases and the J gene lost 4 bases, with 25 bases spanning the gap. CDR3 nucleotides: TGTGCCAGCAGCGAGTTCGGAGAAGACAGAAGCCCTTACAATGAGCAGTTCTTC. Its translation: CASSEFGEDRSPYNEQFF.

This clonotype was recorded many times. This sequence joins TRBV27 and TRBJ1-3, with D maybe TRBD1 (6 bases). Per the germline V gene, CDR1 is MNHEY and CDR2 is SMNVEV (reference sequence). Trimming took off 0 bases at V and 7 bases at J, with 7 bases between the two ends. The CDR3 runs to 13 residues. The CDR3 region is CASSLSQGNTIYF. Here the CDR3 DNA reads TGTGCCAGCAGTTTATCGCAGGGGAACACCATATATTTT.

This clonotype has at least ten counts. CDR3 amino acids: CSGSSGAYNEQFF. The CDR3 coding sequence is TGCAGCGGGAGTAGCGGAGCTTACAATGAGCAGTTCTTC. This chain links TRBV29-1 with TRBJ2-1; a weak D match, TRBD2 (6 bases). The CDR3 runs to 13 residues. V lost 7 bases and J lost 4, with 14 bases in between. CDR1 and CDR2 (germline): SQVTM, ANQGSEA.

This clonotype was detected a few times. The gene calls are TRBV18 and TRBJ2-5; D remains ambiguous. CDR1 is KGHSH, CDR2 LQKENI, per germline. V lost 3 bases and J 2 bases, leaving 10 bases between the germline ends. This CDR3 is built from 14 residues. The CDR3 loop reads CASSPNMGQETQYF. The CDR3 region has the DNA TGTGCCAGCTCACCTAACATGGGGCAAGAGACCCAGTACTTC.

Comments on this clonotype: Possible read error: a much larger clone is one base away. The V and J genes are TRBV24-1 and TRBJ2-1, with D hard to call. This CDR3 has 16 amino acids. The germline gives CDR1 KGHDR, CDR2 SFDVKD. The CDR3 spells CATSDRPGFSYNERFF. As DNA, the CDR3 is TGTGCCACCAGTGATCGACCCGGATTCTCCTACAATGAGCGGTTCTTC.